This TCR beta chain stems from a study of CD8 T cells in ankylosing spondylitis. In TCRdb, the 5' RACE reads were re-called with MiXCR into one record per CDR3 protein. The repertoire holds around 90,000 distinct CDR3 sequences, around 30% seen once, with roughly 60% in the top ten. CDR3 length: 14 residues. Germline V lookup: CDR1 DFQATT, CDR2 SNEGSKA (reference sequence). Between the trimmed V and J ends, which lost 4 bases and 3 bases, there was a span of 10 bases. Sequencing input: blood, either unsorted or a sorted T cell fraction (not recorded which). The J gene is TRBJ2-6, the V gene TRBV20-1; D gene uncertain. This TCR was recovered from a male donor with ankylosing spondylitis or in good health (not recorded which). CDR3 nucleotides: TGCAGTGCTACCTCGCCGGGTGGGGCCAACGTCCTGACTTTC. Translated, it gives CSATSPGGANVLTF.